These 25 T cell receptor beta chains were all obtained from the same sample, sequenced in a study of CD8+ T cells in alopecia areata. Treatment noted: oral pan-JAK inhibitor, 5-10 mg twice daily. cDNA reverse transcribed from extracted RNA served as the sequencing template. The assay was immunoSEQ multiplex PCR, and TCRdb's table has in-frame clones only and misses some. The sample lists just over 150,000 clones, roughly 65% occurring once. The source material was CD4+ T cells sorted from blood, sampled at week 4, from a patient treated with tofacitinib. These receptors were collected from a human donor with alopecia areata.

J is TRBJ2-6 and V is TRBV28; TRBD1 or TRBD2 may be the D gene (5 bases each). Looked up from germline, CDR1 is MDHEN and CDR2 is SYDVKM. This CDR3 region has 16 residues. The V end was cut by 4 bases, the J end by 0 bases, with 10 bases between. As DNA, the CDR3 is TGTGCCAGCAGTTGGGACGTAAGCTCTGGGGCCAACGTCCTGACTTTC. The encoded protein is CASSWDVSSGANVLTF.

This chain joins TRBV7-8 and TRBJ1-2; D is possibly TRBD1 (5 bases). V lost 3 bases and J 7 bases, leaving 12 bases between the germline ends. The CDR3 length is 13 residues. The V gene's germline CDR1 is SGHVS and CDR2 FQNEAQ. The CDR3 DNA follows: TGTGCCAGCAGCTTTTCAGGGAAGGGTGGCTACACCTTC. Its translation: CASSFSGKGGYTF.

The chain carries TRBV5-4 and TRBJ2-5, with 12 bases lining up with TRBD2. The trim removed 4 bases at V and 5 bases at J, leaving 6 bases unmatched. The CDR3 extends over 15 amino acids. The V gene's germline CDR1 is SGHNT and CDR2 YYREEE (reference sequence). CDR3 sequence: CASSVQLAGGETQYF. The CDR3 DNA is TGTGCCAGCAGCGTCCAACTAGCGGGGGGCGAGACCCAGTACTTC.

In this sample, this clone turned up a few times. CDR3 DNA: TGCAGCGTTGAACTAATTCAGCCCCAGCATTTT. Its protein product is CSVELIQPQHF. The chain employs TRBV29-1 and TRBJ1-5; D is undetermined. This CDR3 contains 11 residues. Trimming took off 2 bases at V and 6 bases at J, with 5 bases between the two ends. Germline-derived CDR1 and CDR2 are SQVTM and ANQGSEA.

This chain links TRBV30 with TRBJ1-4; 10 nucleotides align to TRBD1. Germline assignment: CDR1 GTSNPN and CDR2 SVGIG (reference sequence). The CDR3 runs to 12 residues. V trimming: 7 bases; J trimming: 6 bases; junction bases outside the gene matches: 2. CDR3 sequence (DNA): TGTGCCTTGGACAGGGGGGATGAAAAACTGTTTTTT. Residues: CALDRGDEKLFF.

This clone was seen only a few times. The chain couples TRBV28 to TRBJ1-1; 9 nucleotides align to TRBD1. The V gene's germline CDR1 is MDHEN and CDR2 SYDVKM. The V and J ends lost 3 bases and 6 bases, in that order; junction bases with no gene match: 11. CDR3 length equals 16 residues. The CDR3 loop reads CASSFRPGQGTAEAFF. For the CDR3, the DNA is TGTGCCAGCAGTTTTCGACCGGGACAGGGAACTGCTGAAGCTTTCTTT.

The chain carries TRBV9 and TRBJ2-1; 12 positions agree with TRBD2. CDR3 length: 16 amino acids. The ends lost 3 bases at V and 2 bases at J; junction bases unmatched: 3. Germline V gene data show CDR1 as SGDLS and CDR2 as YYNGEE. CDR3 DNA sequence: TGTGCCAGCAGCGAGAGACTAGCGGGAGCCTACAATGAGCAGTTCTTC. Its translation: CASSERLAGAYNEQFF.

This clone was observed a handful of times. This chain joins TRBV29-1 and TRBJ2-7, with unresolved D. Germline V gene sequence: CDR1 SQVTM, CDR2 ANQGSEA. With 5 bases removed from V and 1 base from J, the gap between germline ends came to 15 bases. There are 14 residues in the CDR3. The CDR3: CSVRRGTDSYEQYF. For the CDR3, the DNA is TGCAGCGTTCGCCGAGGTACCGATTCCTACGAGCAGTACTTC.

The chain combines TRBV7-8 with TRBJ2-5; D tentatively fits TRBD1 or TRBD2 (5 bases each). CDR1 and CDR2 from the germline V gene are SGHVS and FQNEAQ. V dropped 6 bases and J dropped 5 bases, with 13 bases sitting between them. There are 13 residues in the CDR3. In nucleotides, the CDR3 is TGTGCCAGCAGTAAGGGACGTGGGGAGACCCAGTACTTC. Protein sequence: CASSKGRGETQYF.

The chain has TRBV11-2 and TRBJ1-5, with 9 bases lining up with TRBD1. The CDR3 extends over 15 amino acids. Unmatched junction bases numbered 6, after V lost 5 bases and J lost 4 bases. Germline V gene data show CDR1 as SGHAT and CDR2 as FQNNGV. The CDR3 DNA sequence: TGTGCCAGCAGCCCGGGGACAGGGAAGAATCAGCCCCAGCATTTT. As protein: CASSPGTGKNQPQHF.

The genes are TRBV25-1 and TRBJ2-7; D ambiguous. CDR1 is MGHDK and CDR2 is SYGVNS in the germline V gene. CDR3 length: 14 residues. V lost 5 bases to trimming and J lost 7 bases, with 18 bases between them. The chain's CDR3 is CASSPSRYPGEQYF. The CDR3 nucleotides are TGTGCCAGCAGTCCTTCACGGTATCCCGGAGAGCAGTACTTC.

The chain couples TRBV19 to TRBJ1-1; no firm D call. CDR1 LNHDA and CDR2 SQIVND come from the germline V gene (reference sequence). V was pared by 6 bases and J by 1 base, with 9 bases between. CDR3 length equals 13 residues. The CDR3 loop reads CASRSIGNTEAFF. The CDR3 DNA reads TGTGCCAGTAGGAGTATCGGGAACACTGAAGCTTTCTTT.

The rearrangement uses TRBV30 and TRBJ1-4, with D possibly TRBD1 on 5 matching bases. Trimming cost V 2 bases and J 2 bases, with 9 bases left between them. The CDR3 sequence is 14 residues long. Germline V gene lookup returns CDR1 GTSNPN and CDR2 SVGIG (reference sequence). This CDR3 is CAWSSWGTNEKLFF. CDR3 coding DNA: TGTGCCTGGAGTTCTTGGGGGACTAATGAAAAACTGTTTTTT.

The chain joins TRBV30 to TRBJ2-1, with TRBD1 as a possible D gene (6 bases). CDR1 is GTSNPN, CDR2 SVGIG, per germline (reference sequence). Trimming removed 2 bases at V and 4 bases at J, with 15 bases between. CDR3 length equals 15 residues. The CDR3 spells CAWSSIGGSYNEQFF. DNA of the CDR3: TGTGCCTGGAGTTCAATAGGGGGAAGTTACAATGAGCAGTTCTTC.

This clone was detected a few times. The chain joins TRBV10-3 to TRBJ2-3, with no clear D. From germline, CDR1 is ENHRY and CDR2 SYGVKD. The CDR3 consists of 14 residues. Trimming stripped 3 bases from V and 4 bases from J, with 11 bases between. CDR3 coding DNA: TGTGCCATCAGTGACGTCCTCGCCGCAGATACGCAGTATTTT. The encoded protein is CAISDVLAADTQYF.

The chain employs TRBV30 and TRBJ1-5; the D gene is possibly TRBD1 (6 bases). Germline CDR1 and CDR2: GTSNPN and SVGIG (reference sequence). Trimming removed 3 bases at V and 3 bases at J, with 12 bases between. This CDR3 region has 14 residues. The CDR3 DNA follows: TGTGCCTGGAGCGGGGGCCAACTCAATCAGCCCCAGCATTTT. It is translated as CAWSGGQLNQPQHF.

This clone has more than one count but fewer than ten. V and J are TRBV5-6 and TRBJ1-5, with 7 bases identical to TRBD1. The CDR3 totals 13 residues. Germline lookup yields CDR1 SGHDT and CDR2 YYEEEE. The junction had 3 bases not matched to a gene; V was cut back by 4 bases and J by 5 bases. The CDR3 reads CASSRGQYQPQHF. The CDR3 DNA reads TGTGCCAGCAGCAGGGGACAGTATCAGCCCCAGCATTTT.

This clone was seen only a few times. V is TRBV29-1 and J is TRBJ2-5; D not certain. Trimming removed 4 bases at V and 3 bases at J, with 9 bases between. This CDR3 is built from 12 residues. Germline V lookup: CDR1 SQVTM, CDR2 ANQGSEA. The CDR3: CSVAFTKETQYF. The CDR3 nucleotides are TGCAGCGTTGCTTTCACCAAAGAGACCCAGTACTTC.

This CDR3 is CAWSPTGGNQPQHF. Written as DNA, the CDR3 is TGTGCCTGGAGTCCTACAGGGGGGAATCAGCCCCAGCATTTT. This chain connects TRBV30 to TRBJ1-5; 8 bases match TRBD1. This CDR3 is built from 14 residues. V dropped 2 bases and J dropped 4; count of bases not matched to a gene: 4. Germline V gives CDR1 GTSNPN, CDR2 SVGIG (reference sequence).

The V gene is TRBV29-1, the J gene TRBJ2-5, with 10 bases matching TRBD2. Trimming removed 6 bases from V and 2 bases from J; junction bases left unmatched: 12. This CDR3 has 16 amino acids. Germline V gives CDR1 SQVTM, CDR2 ANQGSEA. This CDR3 reads CSVRGSASGGQETQYF. CDR3 nucleotides: TGCAGCGTCCGCGGCTCGGCTAGCGGGGGACAAGAGACCCAGTACTTC.

V and J are TRBV30 and TRBJ1-6; D uncertain. The CDR3 is 15 residues long. With 4 bases removed from V and 0 bases from J, the gap between germline ends came to 10 bases. In germline, CDR1 is GTSNPN, CDR2 SVGIG (reference sequence). The CDR3, as DNA: TGTGCCTGGATGGACTTAATCTCCTATAATTCACCCCTCCACTTT. It yields the protein CAWMDLISYNSPLHF. Using reference TRBV30 and TRBJ1-6 for the parts outside the CDR3, the full variable domain is SQTIHQWPATLVQPVGSPLSLECTVEGTSNPNLYWYRQAAGRGLQLLFYSVGIGQISSEVPQNLSASRPQDRQFILSSKKLLLSDSGFYLCAWMDLISYNSPLHFGNGTRLTVT.

In this sample, this clone turned up once. V and J are TRBV6-5 and TRBJ2-7; 9 bases are shared with TRBD1. The CDR3 has 16 amino acids. V dropped 2 bases and J dropped 6; count of bases not matched to a gene: 11. CDR1 is MNHEY, CDR2 SVGAGI, per germline. The CDR3 here is CASSYHTGGGISEQYF. The DNA for the CDR3 is TGTGCCAGCAGTTACCACACAGGGGGCGGAATTTCCGAGCAGTACTTC.

The chain joins TRBV30 to TRBJ2-1; either TRBD1 or TRBD2 may supply D (5 bases each). The CDR3 runs 16 residues. Germline CDR1 and CDR2: GTSNPN and SVGIG (reference sequence). V gave up 0 bases and J gave up 3 bases, with 15 bases separating them. The CDR3: CAWSVSRVRGYNEQFF. The DNA for the CDR3 is TGTGCCTGGAGTGTTTCCAGGGTCCGGGGCTACAATGAGCAGTTCTTC.

V is TRBV30 and J is TRBJ2-1; D is unresolved. The CDR3 consists of 13 residues. V gave up 2 bases and J gave up 9 bases, with 14 bases separating them. The germline gives CDR1 GTSNPN, CDR2 SVGIG (reference sequence). The CDR3 protein is CAWSYTVGGEQFF. The CDR3 region has the DNA TGTGCCTGGAGTTACACCGTAGGTGGTGAGCAGTTCTTC.

This rearrangement joins TRBV5-4 to TRBJ2-3; 10 nucleotides match TRBD2. This CDR3 has 15 amino acids. CDR1 and CDR2 (germline): SGHNT, YYREEE (reference sequence). The J segment lost 4 bases and the V segment lost 2 bases, leaving 4 bases of the junction unmatched. DNA for the CDR3: TGTGCCAGCAGCTTCACTAGCGGGGCGGCAGATACGCAGTATTTT. Amino acids: CASSFTSGAADTQYF.